This TCR beta chain was sequenced in a study of radiotherapy plus CTLA-4 blockade in lung cancer. Study at large: Objective responses were observed in 15% to 20% of patients, and disease control was achieved by 30% to 40%.

Broader study findings: Strongest reported response predictors: early blood clone changes and post-radiation interferon-beta. In blood, tumor-derived TCR clones expanded after radiotherapy plus ipilimumab.

Focal radiation was given together with CTLA-4 blockade (ipilimumab) to patients with chemo-refractory metastatic non-small-cell lung cancer. On this clone itself: Its specificity is not known.

The repertoire was sequenced with immunoSEQ multiplex PCR; TCRdb's copy has only in-frame clones and lacks some. The sample consists of around 110,000 clones, over 65% of them appearing once. CDR3 length: 15 residues. Per germline, CDR1 SNHLY and CDR2 FYNNEI. Trimming removed 8 bases from V and 6 bases from J, with 19 bases in between. This specimen was peripheral blood, taken from a patient treated with radiotherapy plus ipilimumab. The sequence came from a human donor with non-small cell lung cancer that progressed on radiotherapy plus ipilimumab. Some clones in this sample may be carry-over from other donors' samples. The V call is TRBV2, the J call TRBJ2-2, with TRBD2 as a possible D gene (7 bases). The CDR3 is CASRVRAGAPGELFF. The CDR3 nucleotides read TGTGCCAGCCGGGTGCGGGCGGGGGCGCCCGGGGAGCTGTTTTTT.